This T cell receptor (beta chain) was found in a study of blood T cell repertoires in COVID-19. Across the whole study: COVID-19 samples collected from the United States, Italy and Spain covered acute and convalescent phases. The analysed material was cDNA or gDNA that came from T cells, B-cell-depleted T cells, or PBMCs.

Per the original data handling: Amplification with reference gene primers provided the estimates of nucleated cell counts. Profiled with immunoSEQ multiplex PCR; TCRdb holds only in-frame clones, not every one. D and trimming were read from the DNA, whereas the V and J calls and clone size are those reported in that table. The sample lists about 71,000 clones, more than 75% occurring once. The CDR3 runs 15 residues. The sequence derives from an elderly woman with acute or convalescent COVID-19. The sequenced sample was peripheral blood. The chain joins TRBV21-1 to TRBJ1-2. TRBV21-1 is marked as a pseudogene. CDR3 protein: CASSKGAGGMHGYTF. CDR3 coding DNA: TGTGCCAGCAGCAAAGGGGCTGGAGGTATGCATGGCTACACCTTC.